This T cell receptor (beta chain) appears in the sequencing data of a study of response to subunit inactivated influenza vaccine. Findings and limits, study-wide: Only a handful of new T cells, the authors suggested, are recruited with each seasonal influenza vaccination.

In this sample, this clonotype turned up a few times. The antigen is undetermined. TCRdb reprocessed the RT-PCR reads via MiXCR and lists one record per CDR3 protein. This sample has 860,000 or so distinct CDR3 sequences, with 21% found just once. This CDR3 is 12 amino acids long. V dropped 2 bases and J dropped 5 bases, with 6 bases sitting between them. CDR1 is DFQATT, CDR2 SNEGSKA, per germline (reference sequence). Sequenced here: PBMCs from blood, sampled around 5 days after vaccination. The TCR originated in a man aged 45-60 years who received an inactivated influenza vaccine. The chain joins TRBV20-1 to TRBJ2-2; maybe TRBD1 (5 bases). CDR3 bases: TGCAGTGCTAGAAAGGGGACCGGGGAGCTGTTTTTT. Translation: CSARKGTGELFF.